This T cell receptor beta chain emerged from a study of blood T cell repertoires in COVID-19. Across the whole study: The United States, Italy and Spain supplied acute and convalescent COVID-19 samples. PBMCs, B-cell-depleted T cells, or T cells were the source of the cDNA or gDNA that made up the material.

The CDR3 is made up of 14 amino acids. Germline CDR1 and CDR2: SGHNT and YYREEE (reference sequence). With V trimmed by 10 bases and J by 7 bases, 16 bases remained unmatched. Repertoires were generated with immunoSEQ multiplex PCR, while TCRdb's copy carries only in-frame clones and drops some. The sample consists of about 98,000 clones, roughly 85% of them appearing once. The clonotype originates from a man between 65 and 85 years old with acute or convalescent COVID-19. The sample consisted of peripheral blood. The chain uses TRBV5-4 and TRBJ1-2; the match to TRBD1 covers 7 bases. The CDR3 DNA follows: TGTGCCGGGACTGGGGGAGACAGGGAGCGTGGCTACACCTTC. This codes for CAGTGGDRERGYTF.